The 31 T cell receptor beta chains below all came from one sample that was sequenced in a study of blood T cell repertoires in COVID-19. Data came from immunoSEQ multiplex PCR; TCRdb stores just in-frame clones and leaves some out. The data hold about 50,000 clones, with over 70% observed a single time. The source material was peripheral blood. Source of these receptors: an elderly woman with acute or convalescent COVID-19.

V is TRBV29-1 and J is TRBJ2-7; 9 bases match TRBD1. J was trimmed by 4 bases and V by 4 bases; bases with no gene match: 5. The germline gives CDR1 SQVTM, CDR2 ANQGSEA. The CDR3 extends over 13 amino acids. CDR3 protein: CSVGTGVGYEQYF. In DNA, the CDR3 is TGCAGCGTTGGGACAGGGGTTGGGTACGAGCAGTACTTC.

The CDR3 is CASSFAYGYTF. CDR3 sequence (DNA): TGTGCCAGCAGTTTTGCGTATGGCTACACCTTC. The gene calls are TRBV12-3 or TRBV12-4 and TRBJ1-2; D is uncertain. The V end lost 3 bases, the J end lost 5 bases, and 4 bases lay between the germline ends. This CDR3 is 11 amino acids long.

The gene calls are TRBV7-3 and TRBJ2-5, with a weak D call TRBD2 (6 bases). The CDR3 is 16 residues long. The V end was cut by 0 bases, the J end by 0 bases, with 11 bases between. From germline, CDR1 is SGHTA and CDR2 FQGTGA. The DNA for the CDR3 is TGTGCCAGCAGCTTAACGGGGAGGCGGGACCAAGAGACCCAGTACTTC. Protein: CASSLTGRRDQETQYF. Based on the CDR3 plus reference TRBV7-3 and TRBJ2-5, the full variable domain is GAGVSQTPSNKVTEKGKYVELRCDPISGHTALYWYRQSLGQGPEFLIYFQGTGAADDSGLPNDRFFAVRPEGSVSTLKIQRTERGDSAVYLCASSLTGRRDQETQYFGPGTRLLVL.

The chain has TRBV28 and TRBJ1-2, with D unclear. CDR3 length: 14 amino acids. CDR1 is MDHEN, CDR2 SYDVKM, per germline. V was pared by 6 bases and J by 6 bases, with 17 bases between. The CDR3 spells CASRPPGEYNGYTF. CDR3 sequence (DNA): TGTGCCAGCAGGCCCCCGGGAGAATATAATGGCTACACCTTC.

CDR3 amino acids: CASSPNRGSLYEQYF. The CDR3 DNA reads as TGTGCCAGCAGCCCGAACAGGGGTAGTTTGTACGAGCAGTACTTC. V and J are TRBV5-5 and TRBJ2-7; the match to TRBD1 covers 7 bases. This CDR3 is 15 amino acids long. Germline V CDR1 and CDR2: SGHKS, YYEKEE (reference sequence). Trimming cost V 4 bases and J 4 bases; bases outside gene matches: 11.

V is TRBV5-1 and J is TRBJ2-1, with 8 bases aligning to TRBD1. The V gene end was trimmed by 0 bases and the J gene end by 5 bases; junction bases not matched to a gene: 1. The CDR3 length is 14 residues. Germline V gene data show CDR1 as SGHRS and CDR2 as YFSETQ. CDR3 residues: CASSLGDRNNEQFF. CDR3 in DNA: TGCGCCAGCAGCTTGGGGGACAGGAACAATGAGCAGTTCTTC.

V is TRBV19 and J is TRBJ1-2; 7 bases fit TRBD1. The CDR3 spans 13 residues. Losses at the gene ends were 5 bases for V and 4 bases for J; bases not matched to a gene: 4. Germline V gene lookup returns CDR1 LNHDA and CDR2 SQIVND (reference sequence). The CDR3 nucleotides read TGTGCCAGTAGTTACCGGGACAGCTATGGCTACACCTTC. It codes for CASSYRDSYGYTF.

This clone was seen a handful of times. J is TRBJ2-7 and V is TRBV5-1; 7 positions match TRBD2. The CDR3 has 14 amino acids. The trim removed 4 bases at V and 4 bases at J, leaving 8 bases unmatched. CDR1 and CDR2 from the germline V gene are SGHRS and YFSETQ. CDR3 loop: CASSARLASYEQYF. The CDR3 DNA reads TGCGCCAGCAGCGCTCGACTAGCATCTTACGAGCAGTACTTC.

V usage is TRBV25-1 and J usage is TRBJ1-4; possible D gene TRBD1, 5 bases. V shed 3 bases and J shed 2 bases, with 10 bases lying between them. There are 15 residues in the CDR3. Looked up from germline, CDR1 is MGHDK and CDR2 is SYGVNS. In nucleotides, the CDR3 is TGTGCCAGCAGTGATGTCCAGGGCACTAATGAAAAACTGTTTTTT. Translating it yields CASSDVQGTNEKLFF.

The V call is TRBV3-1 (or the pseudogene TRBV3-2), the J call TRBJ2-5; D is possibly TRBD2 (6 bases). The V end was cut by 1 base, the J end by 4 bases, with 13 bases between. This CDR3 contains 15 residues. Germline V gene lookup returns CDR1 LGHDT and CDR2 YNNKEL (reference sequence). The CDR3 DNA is TGTGCCAGCAGCCAAGTGCGGGGTTATCGAGAGACCCAGTACTTC. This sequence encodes CASSQVRGYRETQYF.

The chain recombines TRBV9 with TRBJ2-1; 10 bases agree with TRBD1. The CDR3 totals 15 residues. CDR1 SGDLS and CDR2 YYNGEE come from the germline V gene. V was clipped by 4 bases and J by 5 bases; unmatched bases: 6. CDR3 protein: CASSLGDRGNNEQFF. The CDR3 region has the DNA TGTGCCAGCAGCCTGGGGGACAGGGGTAACAATGAGCAGTTCTTC. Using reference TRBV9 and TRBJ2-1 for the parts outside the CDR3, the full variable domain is DSGVTQTPKHLITATGQRVTLRCSPRSGDLSVYWYQQSLDQGLQFLIQYYNGEERAKGNILERFSAQQFPDLHSELNLSSLELGDSALYFCASSLGDRGNNEQFFGPGTRLTVL.

The CDR3 region has the DNA TGTGCCAGCAGTGACTCGAGCTCCGGGGTCTATGGCTACACCTTC. Translating gives CASSDSSSGVYGYTF. The V call is TRBV6-4, the J call TRBJ1-2; D is unclear. The CDR3 totals 15 residues. V was trimmed by 0 bases and J by 4 bases, leaving 12 bases between them. The germline V gene encodes CDR1 MRHNA and CDR2 SNTAGT.

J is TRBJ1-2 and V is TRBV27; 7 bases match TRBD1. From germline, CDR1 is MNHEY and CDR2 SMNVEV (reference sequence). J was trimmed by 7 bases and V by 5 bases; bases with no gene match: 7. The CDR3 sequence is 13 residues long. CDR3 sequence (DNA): TGTGCCAGCAGTCTAGAGGGGGCTGGTGGCTACACCTTC. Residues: CASSLEGAGGYTF.

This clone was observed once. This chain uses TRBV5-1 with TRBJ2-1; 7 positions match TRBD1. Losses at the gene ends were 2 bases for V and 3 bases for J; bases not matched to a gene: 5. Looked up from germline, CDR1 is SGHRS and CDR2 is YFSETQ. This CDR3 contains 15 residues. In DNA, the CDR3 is TGCGCCAGCAGCTTTGACAGGGCACTCTACAATGAGCAGTTCTTC. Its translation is CASSFDRALYNEQFF.

The CDR3 coding sequence is TGTGCCAGTAGTCCCGGGACAGGGTGGATAAGTATTTCCTACGAGCAGTACTTC. It translates to CASSPGTGWISISYEQYF. The chain uses TRBV19 and TRBJ2-7, with TRBD1 matching 9 bases. The CDR3 totals 18 residues. Germline V gene lookup returns CDR1 LNHDA and CDR2 SQIVND (reference sequence). The ends lost 5 bases at V and 1 base at J; junction bases unmatched: 15.

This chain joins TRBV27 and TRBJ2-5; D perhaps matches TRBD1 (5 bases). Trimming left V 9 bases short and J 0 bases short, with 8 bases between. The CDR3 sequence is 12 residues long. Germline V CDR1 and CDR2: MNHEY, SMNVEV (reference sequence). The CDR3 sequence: CARRQHQETQYF. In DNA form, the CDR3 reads TGTGCCAGGAGACAGCACCAAGAGACCCAGTACTTC.

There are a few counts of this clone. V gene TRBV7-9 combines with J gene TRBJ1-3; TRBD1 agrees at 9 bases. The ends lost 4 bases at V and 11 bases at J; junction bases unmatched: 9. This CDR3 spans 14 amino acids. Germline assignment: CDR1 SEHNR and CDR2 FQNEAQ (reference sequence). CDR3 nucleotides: TGTGCCAGCAGCTCTCCGGGACAGGGCAATCCCATATATTTT. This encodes CASSSPGQGNPIYF.

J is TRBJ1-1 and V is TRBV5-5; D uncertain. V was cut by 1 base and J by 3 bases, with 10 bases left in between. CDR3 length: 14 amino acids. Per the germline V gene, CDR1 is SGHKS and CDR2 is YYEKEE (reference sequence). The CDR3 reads CASSLWAGDTEAFF. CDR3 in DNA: TGTGCCAGCAGCTTGTGGGCGGGAGACACTGAAGCTTTCTTT.

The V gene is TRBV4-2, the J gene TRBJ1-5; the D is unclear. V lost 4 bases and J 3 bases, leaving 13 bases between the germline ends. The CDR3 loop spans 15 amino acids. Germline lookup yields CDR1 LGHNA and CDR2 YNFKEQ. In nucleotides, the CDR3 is TGTGCCAGCAGCCCTCTACAGTCTGACAATCAGCCCCAGCATTTT. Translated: CASSPLQSDNQPQHF.

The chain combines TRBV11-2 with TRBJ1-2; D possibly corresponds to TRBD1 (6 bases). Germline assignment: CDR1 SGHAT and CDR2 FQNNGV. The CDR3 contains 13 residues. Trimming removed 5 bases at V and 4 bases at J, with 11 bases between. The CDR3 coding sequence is TGTGCCAGCAGCCAGCAGGGGCTCTATGGCTACACCTTC. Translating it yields CASSQQGLYGYTF.

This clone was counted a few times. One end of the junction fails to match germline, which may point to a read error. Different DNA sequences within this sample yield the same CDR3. The CDR3, as DNA: TGTGCCAGCAGCTTAGATCGGGACACCGAAGCTTTCTTT. It yields the protein CASSLDRDTEAFF. The genes are TRBV11-2 and TRBJ1-1; possibly TRBD1 for D (6 bases). The germline V gene encodes CDR1 SGHAT and CDR2 FQNNGV. The CDR3 extends over 13 amino acids. The variable domain in full, with the rest retrieved from reference TRBV11-2 and TRBJ1-1, is EAGVAQSPRYKIIEKRQSVAFWCNPISGHATLYWYQQILGQGPKLLIQFQNNGVVDDSQLPKDRFSAERLKGVDSTLKIQPAKLEDSAVYLCASSLDRDTEAFFGQGTRLTVV.

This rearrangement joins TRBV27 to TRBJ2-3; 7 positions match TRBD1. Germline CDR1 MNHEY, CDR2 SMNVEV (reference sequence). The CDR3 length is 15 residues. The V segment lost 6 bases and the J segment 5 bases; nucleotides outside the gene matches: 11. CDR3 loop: CASRRLTQGIDTQYF. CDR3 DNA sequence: TGTGCCAGCAGGCGCCTCACACAGGGGATAGATACGCAGTATTTT.

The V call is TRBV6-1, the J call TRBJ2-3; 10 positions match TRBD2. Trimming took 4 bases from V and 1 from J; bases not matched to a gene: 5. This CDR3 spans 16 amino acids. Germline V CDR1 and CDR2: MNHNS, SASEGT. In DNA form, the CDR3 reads TGTGCCAGCAGTGGATCTCTAGCGGGGGGCACAGATACGCAGTATTTT. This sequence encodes CASSGSLAGGTDTQYF.

CDR3 protein: CASSLAPGLNTDTQYF. In DNA, the CDR3 is TGTGCCAGCAGCTTAGCTCCGGGTCTAAACACAGATACGCAGTATTTT. The rearrangement links TRBV7-6 to TRBJ2-3, with D hard to call. V lost 0 bases, J lost 2 bases, and 12 bases lay in between. This CDR3 has 16 amino acids. Germline lookup yields CDR1 SGHVS and CDR2 FNYEAQ.

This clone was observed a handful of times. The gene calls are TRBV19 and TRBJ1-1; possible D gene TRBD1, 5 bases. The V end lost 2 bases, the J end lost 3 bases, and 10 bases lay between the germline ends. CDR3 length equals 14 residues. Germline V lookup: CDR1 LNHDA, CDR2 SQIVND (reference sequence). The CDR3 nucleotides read TGTGCCAGTAGTATAAGGGGTGGGGACACTGAAGCTTTCTTT. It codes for CASSIRGGDTEAFF.

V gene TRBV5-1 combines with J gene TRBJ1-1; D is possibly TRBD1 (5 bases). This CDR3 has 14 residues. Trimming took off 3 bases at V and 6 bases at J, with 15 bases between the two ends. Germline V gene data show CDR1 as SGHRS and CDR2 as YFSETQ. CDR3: CASSSTAGGAEAFF. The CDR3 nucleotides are TGCGCCAGCAGCTCGACAGCGGGCGGCGCTGAAGCTTTCTTT.

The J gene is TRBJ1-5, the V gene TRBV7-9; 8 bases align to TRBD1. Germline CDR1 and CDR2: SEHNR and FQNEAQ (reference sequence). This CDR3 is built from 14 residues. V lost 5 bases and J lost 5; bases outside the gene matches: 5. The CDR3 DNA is TGTGCCAGCAGCCCCGGACAGGGCGATCAGCCCCAGCATTTT. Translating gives CASSPGQGDQPQHF.

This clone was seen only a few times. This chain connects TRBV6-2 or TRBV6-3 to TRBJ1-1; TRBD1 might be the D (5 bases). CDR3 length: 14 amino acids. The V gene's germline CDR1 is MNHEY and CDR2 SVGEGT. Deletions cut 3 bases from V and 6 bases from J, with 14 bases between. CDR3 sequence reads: CASSYAGEEAEAFF. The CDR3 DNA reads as TGTGCCAGCAGTTATGCGGGGGAGGAGGCTGAAGCTTTCTTT.

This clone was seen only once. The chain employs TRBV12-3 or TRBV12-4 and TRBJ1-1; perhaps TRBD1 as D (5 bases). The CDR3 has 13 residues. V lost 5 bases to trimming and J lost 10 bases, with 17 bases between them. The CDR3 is CASSEQGPLGAFF. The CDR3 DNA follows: TGTGCCAGCAGTGAGCAGGGTCCCCTAGGAGCTTTCTTT.

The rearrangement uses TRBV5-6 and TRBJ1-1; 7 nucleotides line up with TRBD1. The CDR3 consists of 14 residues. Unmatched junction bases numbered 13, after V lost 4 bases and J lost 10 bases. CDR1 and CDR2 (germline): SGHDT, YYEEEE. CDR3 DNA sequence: TGTGCCAGCAGCATCCTCCAGGGGGGCTGGAGAGCTTTCTTT. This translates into CASSILQGGWRAFF.

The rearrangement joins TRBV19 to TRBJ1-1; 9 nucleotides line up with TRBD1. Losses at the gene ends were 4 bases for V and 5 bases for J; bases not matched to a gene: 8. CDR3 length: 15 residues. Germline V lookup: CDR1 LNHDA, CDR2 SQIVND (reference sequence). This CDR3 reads CASSRGQGRNTEAFF. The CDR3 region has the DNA TGTGCCAGTAGTAGAGGACAGGGGCGTAATACTGAAGCTTTCTTT.